The sequence of this T cell receptor beta chain was determined in a study of cytomegalovirus exposure and HLA in healthy donors. As regards this clone: As yet, its antigen is unknown.

Germline V gives CDR1 SGHNT, CDR2 YYREEE (reference sequence). This CDR3 is 15 amino acids long. V was pared by 4 bases and J by 5 bases, with 15 bases between. Study results and limitations: One later analysis reportedly identified an Asian-associated ancestry cluster that showed fewer N-insertions than the roughly 670-donor mean.

The PCR ran on 60 Vbeta and 13 Jbeta primers. Clones were read by immunoSEQ multiplex PCR, and TCRdb kept only the in-frame ones, dropping some. The table lists 90,000 to 150,000 clones, less than 75% of them singletons. Sequencing used PBMCs. This clonotype originated in a woman in her thirties or forties in good health and CMV-seronegative. The chain employs TRBV5-4 and TRBJ2-2; weak D call: TRBD2 (5 bases). CDR3 in DNA: TGTGCCAGCAGCGCGAACGGGGTGTCGACCGGGGAGCTGTTTTTT. It codes for CASSANGVSTGELFF. Full variable domain (remainder filled in from reference TRBV5-4 and TRBJ2-2): ETGVTQSPTHLIKTRGQQVTLRCSSQSGHNTVSWYQQALGQGPQFIFQYYREEENGRGNFPPRFSGLQFPNYSSELNVNALELDDSALYLCASSANGVSTGELFFGEGSRLTVL.